The 5 T cell receptor beta chains in this list originate from one sample, sequenced in a study of T cell responses to AZD1222 COVID-19 vaccine. Repertoires were generated with immunoSEQ multiplex PCR, while TCRdb's copy carries only in-frame clones and drops some. The sample comprises about 140,000 clones, more than 90% of which are singletons, and around 1.8% rests with the top ten. The sequences come from peripheral blood, collected on day 0 of AZD1222 vaccination. The receptors come from an adult in good health.

The chain is built from TRBV10-1 and TRBJ1-3; D remains ambiguous. The CDR3 is made up of 14 amino acids. The V gene's germline CDR1 is WNHNN and CDR2 SYGVQD (reference sequence). The V and J ends lost 3 bases and 0 bases respectively, with 6 bases between them. The CDR3 DNA reads TGCGCCAGCAGTGACCGCGGCTCTGGAAACACCATATATTTT. Its translation: CASSDRGSGNTIYF.

This clone has just one count. This rearrangement joins TRBV11-2 to TRBJ2-7, with D tentatively TRBD2 (5 bases). The CDR3 covers 18 residues. Trimming took 7 bases from V and 2 from J, leaving 27 bases between them. Per germline, CDR1 SGHAT and CDR2 FQNNGV. CDR3 bases: TGTGCCAGCAACCCCGCAGTGAGCGGAGGCGGTTTGCCCTACGAGCAGTACTTC. This translates into CASNPAVSGGGLPYEQYF.

The chain uses TRBV5-4 and TRBJ1-1; 9 nucleotides align to TRBD1. The trim removed 0 bases at V and 1 base at J, leaving 7 bases unmatched. The germline V gene has CDR1 SGHNT and CDR2 YYREEE (reference sequence). The CDR3 is made up of 17 amino acids. Here the CDR3 DNA reads TGTGCCAGCAGCTTGGTCGGGACAGGGCTCTCGAACACTGAAGCTTTCTTT. Translating gives CASSLVGTGLSNTEAFF.

This clone appeared a single time. The chain employs TRBV18 and TRBJ2-1; TRBD2 matches at 7 bases. Germline CDR1 reads KGHSH; CDR2 reads LQKENI. The V and J ends lost 2 bases and 4 bases, in that order; junction bases with no gene match: 5. The CDR3 totals 15 residues. The CDR3 here is CASSPGEGSYNEQFF. The CDR3 nucleotides are TGTGCCAGCTCACCAGGGGAGGGCAGTTACAATGAGCAGTTCTTC.

This clone showed up just once. V and J are TRBV28 and TRBJ1-1; D is possibly TRBD1 (6 bases). The CDR3 covers 16 residues. CDR1 MDHEN and CDR2 SYDVKM come from the germline V gene. Trimming stripped 2 bases from V and 3 bases from J, with 16 bases between. The CDR3 reads CASSLMAGAGDTEAFF. CDR3 DNA: TGTGCCAGCAGTTTAATGGCGGGGGCTGGCGACACTGAAGCTTTCTTT.